The present TCR beta chain was sequenced within a study of blood T cell repertoires in COVID-19. The CDR3 sequence is 16 residues long. Germline V gene data show CDR1 as KGHSH and CDR2 as LQKENI. After removal of 0 bases from V and 0 bases from J, the junction contained 4 bases not matched to a gene. Using immunoSEQ multiplex PCR, the repertoire was profiled, and TCRdb retains in-frame clones only, with some absent. In the table there are some 56,000 clones, 86% of which are singletons. The origin of this receptor is an elderly woman with acute or convalescent COVID-19. This chain connects TRBV18 to TRBJ1-2; the match to TRBD1 covers 7 bases. The sequencing input was peripheral blood. The CDR3 region has the DNA TGTGCCAGCTCACCACCGAACAGGGGCGCTAACTATGGCTACACCTTC. Protein: CASSPPNRGANYGYTF.